The text below deals with one TCR beta chain. Its antigen is undetermined. These data belong to a study of a mutant IDH1 vaccine in newly diagnosed glioma. Study context: Patients got their first vaccination 4-6 weeks after radiotherapy alone, or with temozolomide cycles. Antecedent treatment encompassed radiotherapy, temozolomide, or their combination; the majority received both.

Time point here: week 47, end of study. Doses consisted of 300 ug of mutant IDH1 20-mer peptide each, paired with topical imiquimod. Each donor presented with a new WHO grade 3 or 4 astrocytoma that tested IDH1-mutant and showed ATRX loss. Data came from immunoSEQ multiplex PCR; TCRdb stores just in-frame clones and leaves some out. The sample records roughly 50,000 clones, less than 85% being singletons. This specimen was PBMCs, taken from a glioma patient whose treatment included an IDH1 peptide vaccine. The receptor comes from a woman aged 40 to 50 with glioma. Some clones in this sample may be carry-over from other donors' samples.

The CDR3, as DNA: TGTGCCAGCACTATTGACCTCAATCAGCCCCAGCATTTT. Translating it yields CASTIDLNQPQHF. The rearrangement links TRBV6-1 to TRBJ1-5; D call uncertain. V dropped 7 bases and J dropped 3 bases, with 10 bases sitting between them. Germline V gene data show CDR1 as MNHNS and CDR2 as SASEGT. The CDR3 is 13 amino acids.